The source of this T cell receptor (beta chain) is a study of human T cells and chemical hapten exposure. The CDR3 totals 13 residues. The V end was cut by 5 bases, the J end by 7 bases, with 14 bases between. Germline-derived CDR1 and CDR2 are SNHLY and FYNNEI. Time point of the sample: patch test 2, 6 weeks after DPC sensitization. The treatment denotes: therapeutic diphenylcyclopropenone sensitization with weekly scalp DPC. Each CDR3 protein is one row after TCRdb ran MiXCR on the RACE reads. Here the sample spans about 42,000 distinct CDR3 sequences, approximately 9% being singletons. Sequenced here: whole blood, sampled in connection with sensitization to the hapten diphenylcyclopropenone (DPC). This chain joins TRBV2 and TRBJ1-2, with D uncertain. The TCR sequence derives from a woman between 40 and 50 years old with alopecia areata. Some clones in this sample may be carry-over from other donors' samples. CDR3 region: CASSPHAALGYTF. The CDR3 DNA sequence: TGTGCCAGCAGTCCTCATGCCGCCCTTGGCTACACCTTC. Filled out from reference TRBV2 and TRBJ1-2, the complete variable domain reads EPEVTQTPSHQVTQMGQEVILRCVPISNHLYFYWYRQILGQKVEFLVSFYNNEISEKSEIFDDQFSVERPDGSNFTLKIRSTKLEDSAMYFCASSPHAALGYTFGSGTRLTVV.